Listed below are T cell receptor beta chains from one sample, sequenced in a study of shared clonotypes between healthy human individuals. The table came from immunoSEQ multiplex PCR; TCRdb's copy has only in-frame clones and leaves some out. The data contain 300,000 to 400,000 clones, about nine tenths of them singletons. The specimen sequenced was memory CD8+ T cells sorted from blood. All receptors come from a man between 18 and 29 years old in good health. Both conserved end residues are part of each CDR3. The D gene is left open where the match is weak. Clone size is not always given. Where it is, it says once, few, many or a class for expanded clones.

>-|-|TRBJ2-7|TRBV7-8
CASSLTDREGYEQYF
TGTGCCAGCAGCTTGACCGACAGGGAGGGCTACGAGCAGTACTTC
>-|-|TRBJ1-2|TRBV9
CASSVGQYDYGYTF
TGTGCCAGCAGCGTAGGACAATACGACTATGGCTACACCTTC
>-|-|TRBJ2-7|TRBV7-6
CASSLDEGWTYEQYF
TGTGCCAGCAGCTTAGATGAGGGATGGACCTACGAGCAGTACTTC
>-|-|TRBJ2-1|TRBV9
CASSVGGDNEQFF
TGTGCCAGCAGCGTAGGCGGAGACAATGAGCAGTTCTTC
>-|many|TRBJ2-1|TRBV7-6
CASSLSGRYNEQFF
TGTGCCAGCAGCTTATCGGGACGGTACAATGAGCAGTTCTTC
>TRBD1|-|TRBJ1-2|TRBV7-8
CASSPASVMRDREIYGYTF
TGTGCCAGCAGCCCAGCCTCTGTAATGCGGGACAGGGAAATCTATGGCTACACCTTC
>-|-|TRBJ2-5|TRBV5-1
CASSLVMAGGYQETQYF
TGCGCCAGCAGCTTGGTTATGGCTGGGGGCTACCAAGAGACCCAGTACTTC
>-|-|TRBJ2-7|TRBV9
CASSPDGRTYEQYF
TGTGCCAGCAGCCCCGACGGACGAACCTACGAGCAGTACTTC
>-|-|TRBJ1-2|TRBV30
CAWNGVYGYTF
TGTGCCTGGAATGGGGTCTATGGCTACACCTTC
>-|-|TRBJ2-7|TRBV27
CASSLFQGYEQYF
TGTGCCAGCAGTTTATTCCAGGGCTACGAGCAGTACTTC
>-|-|TRBJ2-7|TRBV6-5
CATGGDYEQYF
TGTGCCACTGGAGGCGACTACGAGCAGTACTTC
>TRBD1|-|TRBJ1-2|TRBV4-1
CASSSLAPRDRGPGYTF
TGCGCCAGCAGTTCTCTGGCCCCCCGGGACAGGGGCCCTGGCTACACCTTC
>TRBD1|-|TRBJ1-2|TRBV11-2
CASSQNRPGQNFYGYTF
TGTGCCAGCAGCCAGAACCGGCCGGGACAGAACTTCTATGGCTACACCTTC
>-|-|TRBJ1-4|TRBV5-4
CASSCGPRSTNEKLFF
TGTGCCAGCAGCTGCGGGCCGAGGTCGACTAATGAAAAACTGTTTTTT
>TRBD1|-|TRBJ1-1|TRBV30
CAWSPGQWTEAFF
TGTGCCTGGAGCCCGGGACAGTGGACTGAAGCTTTCTTT
>-|-|TRBJ1-5|TRBV6-1
CASSETPRYQPQHF
TGTGCCAGCAGTGAAACCCCGAGGTATCAGCCCCAGCATTTT
>-|-|TRBJ2-1|TRBV4-1
CASSPTGNYNEQFF
TGCGCCAGCAGCCCGACAGGAAACTACAATGAGCAGTTCTTC
>-|-|TRBJ2-3|TRBV27
CASSAERVANTDTQYF
TGTGCCAGCAGTGCCGAGCGGGTTGCGAACACAGATACGCAGTATTTT
>TRBD1|-|TRBJ2-3|TRBV19
CASSPYYRGSTDTQYF
TGTGCCAGTAGTCCCTATTACAGGGGCAGCACAGATACGCAGTATTTT